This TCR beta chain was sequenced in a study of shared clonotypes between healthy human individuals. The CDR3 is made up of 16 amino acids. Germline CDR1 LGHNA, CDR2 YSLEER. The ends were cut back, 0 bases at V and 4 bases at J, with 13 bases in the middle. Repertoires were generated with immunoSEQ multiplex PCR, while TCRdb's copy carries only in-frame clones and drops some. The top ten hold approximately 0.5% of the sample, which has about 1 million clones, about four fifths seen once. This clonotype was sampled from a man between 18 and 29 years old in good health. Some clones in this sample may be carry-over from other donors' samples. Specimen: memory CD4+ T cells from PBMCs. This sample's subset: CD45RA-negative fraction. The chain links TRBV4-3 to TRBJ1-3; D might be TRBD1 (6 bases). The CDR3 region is CASSQEPGQSGNTIYF. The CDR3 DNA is TGCGCCAGCAGCCAAGAGCCGGGACAATCGGGAAACACCATATATTTT.